The source of this TCR beta chain is a study of OX40 agonist ivuxolimab in advanced cancers. On this clone: The antigen remains undetermined.

It was autoimmune disease history or systemic immunosuppression that excluded patients. Assay: immunoSEQ multiplex PCR; the TCRdb copy retains only in-frame clones and omits some. The sample shows tens of thousands of clones, 70% to 90% of them seen only once. Broader study findings: On average, a greater number of expanded clones characterised CD8+ T cells relative to CD4+. Among the least clonally expanded were partial responders at 0.1-3.0 mg/kg.

This clonotype was sampled from an adult with an advanced solid tumor such as melanoma, head and neck, liver or kidney cancer. Source: CD4+ or CD8+ T cells sorted from blood, taken in a trial of the OX40 agonist ivuxolimab.

The CDR3 DNA is TGTGCCAGCAGTCTAAGGACTAGCAACAATGAGCAGTTCTTC. It specifies CASSLRTSNNEQFF. This chain joins TRBV28 and TRBJ2-1; 8 bases are shared with TRBD2. Germline values: CDR1 MDHEN, CDR2 SYDVKM. Germline trimming cut 5 bases from V and 5 bases from J; bases unmatched to any gene: 5. There are 14 residues in the CDR3.